Shown below are 17 T cell receptor beta chains from a single sample sequenced in a study of T cell responses to AZD1222 COVID-19 vaccine. Some clones are missing from TCRdb's copy, which holds only in-frame ones; the method was immunoSEQ multiplex PCR. This sample carries tens of thousands of clones, about 90% of them seen once, and the ten largest clones take about two fifths. Sequencing was performed on peripheral blood, taken 28 days after the second AZD1222 dose. These receptors were taken from an adult who received the AZD1222 COVID-19 vaccine.

This chain joins TRBV7-2 and TRBJ1-1, with TRBD1 matching over 10 bases. The CDR3 totals 13 residues. The V segment lost 8 bases and the J segment 4 bases; nucleotides outside the gene matches: 4. Germline V lookup: CDR1 SGHTA, CDR2 FQGNSA. The CDR3 nucleotides are TGTGCCAGCTCTTGGACAGGGGGCACTGAAGCTTTCTTT. As protein: CASSWTGGTEAFF.

This clone was detected only once. The chain couples TRBV6-2 or TRBV6-3 to TRBJ2-6, with D uncertain. CDR3 size: 15 residues. Trimming shortened V by 3 bases and J by 0 bases, and 6 bases separated the two germline ends. CDR1 and CDR2 (germline): MNHEY, SVGEGT. The CDR3, as DNA: TGTGCCAGCAGTTATGTGCCCTCTGGGGCCAACGTCCTGACTTTC. Its translation is CASSYVPSGANVLTF.

The chain links TRBV29-1 to TRBJ2-2; 7 bases map to TRBD1. V shed 5 bases and J 0 bases; nucleotides not matched to a gene: 3. The germline V gene has CDR1 SQVTM and CDR2 ANQGSEA. The CDR3 loop spans 14 amino acids. The CDR3 region has the DNA TGCAGCGTTCCGGGACAGCCGAACACCGGGGAGCTGTTTTTT. It codes for CSVPGQPNTGELFF.

This chain joins TRBV7-2 and TRBJ2-7; D might be TRBD2 (5 bases). CDR1 and CDR2 (germline): SGHTA, FQGNSA. The CDR3 has 13 residues. The V gene lost 0 bases and the J gene lost 6 bases, with 9 bases spanning the gap. In DNA, the CDR3 is TGTGCCAGCAGCTTAGCTTTCCGGGGCGAGCAGTACTTC. Translated, it gives CASSLAFRGEQYF.

The chain links TRBV12-5 to TRBJ1-3; D is uncertain. V lost 1 base and J lost 2, with 12 bases in between. The germline V gene encodes CDR1 LGHNT and CDR2 FRNRAP. The CDR3 totals 16 residues. The CDR3 protein is CASGLDPERAGNTIYF. The CDR3, as DNA: TGTGCTAGTGGTTTGGACCCGGAACGTGCTGGAAACACCATATATTTT.

Points on this clone: Germline and junction disagree at one end, which may indicate a read error. This chain links TRBV14 with TRBJ1-2, with 7 bases lining up with TRBD1. CDR3 length: 17 residues. Germline values: CDR1 SGHDN, CDR2 FVKESK. The CDR3 DNA sequence: TGTGCCAGCAGCCAAGGAGGGAGACAGGGAACGAACGCTGGCTATACCTTC. This encodes CASSQGGRQGTNAGYTF.

The chain uses TRBV6-5 and TRBJ1-2, with unresolved D. Germline CDR1 and CDR2: MNHEY and SVGAGI. Trimming pared 2 bases from V and 5 bases from J, leaving 15 bases between. The CDR3 totals 15 residues. This CDR3 reads CASSYRGRAGYGYTF. The CDR3, as DNA: TGTGCCAGCAGTTACCGCGGTAGGGCCGGTTATGGCTACACCTTC.

The gene calls are TRBV5-1 and TRBJ1-2, with D maybe TRBD1 (5 bases). The CDR3 runs to 13 residues. The V end was cut by 4 bases, the J end by 5 bases, with 12 bases between. In germline, CDR1 is SGHRS, CDR2 YFSETQ. This CDR3 reads CASSPGTPYGYTF. The CDR3 bases are TGCGCCAGCAGCCCCGGGACCCCATATGGCTACACCTTC.

The V gene is TRBV14, the J gene TRBJ1-1; D call uncertain. The CDR3 extends over 13 amino acids. Germline CDR1 SGHDN, CDR2 FVKESK. V gave up 6 bases and J gave up 0 bases, with 8 bases separating them. The CDR3 region is CASSEELNTEAFF. The CDR3 DNA reads as TGTGCCAGCAGTGAGGAATTGAACACTGAAGCTTTCTTT.

The chain links TRBV29-1 to TRBJ2-5, with D possibly being TRBD2 (5 bases). V was cut by 4 bases and J by 6 bases, with 15 bases left in between. This CDR3 has 13 amino acids. The germline V gene has CDR1 SQVTM and CDR2 ANQGSEA. CDR3 bases: TGCAGCGTTGGCTATCTAGCCGCGAAGACCCAGTACTTC. Protein sequence: CSVGYLAAKTQYF. Based on the CDR3 plus reference TRBV29-1 and TRBJ2-5, the full variable domain is SAVISQKPSRDICQRGTSLTIQCQVDSQVTMMFWYRQQPGQSLTLIATANQGSEATYESGFVIDKFPISRPNLTFSTLTVSNMSPEDSSIYLCSVGYLAAKTQYFGPGTRLLVL.

The rearrangement uses TRBV7-2 and TRBJ1-3; D is perhaps TRBD1 (6 bases). Germline assignment: CDR1 SGHTA and CDR2 FQGNSA. V was clipped by 5 bases and J by 0 bases, with 14 bases between them. This CDR3 is 16 amino acids long. Here the CDR3 reads CASSREGTYSGNTIYF. As DNA, the CDR3 is TGTGCCAGCAGCAGAGAAGGGACATACTCTGGAAACACCATATATTTT.

The CDR3: CASSLGKTPSYNEQFF. The CDR3 DNA sequence: TGTGCCAGCAGCTTAGGAAAGACTCCATCCTACAATGAGCAGTTCTTC. The V call is TRBV7-6, the J call TRBJ2-1; the D is unclear. Trimming shortened V by 1 base and J by 1 base, and 11 bases separated the two germline ends. Germline V gene lookup returns CDR1 SGHVS and CDR2 FNYEAQ. CDR3 size: 16 residues.

This clone was detected once. The chain links TRBV19 to TRBJ2-7; tentatively, D is TRBD1 or TRBD2 (5 bases each). The CDR3 length is 13 residues. V shed 4 bases and J shed 2 bases, with 9 bases lying between them. Germline V lookup: CDR1 LNHDA, CDR2 SQIVND (reference sequence). The CDR3 sequence: CASSRDGPYEQYF. In DNA form, the CDR3 reads TGTGCCAGTAGTAGGGACGGGCCCTACGAGCAGTACTTC.

The rearrangement joins TRBV25-1 to TRBJ1-1; D is undetermined. Trimming stripped 4 bases from V and 6 bases from J, with 12 bases between. CDR1 and CDR2 from the germline V gene are MGHDK and SYGVNS. This CDR3 is 13 amino acids long. The CDR3 DNA reads as TGTGCCAGCAGTGGGATCCTCGGCTCTGAAGCTTTCTTT. It yields the protein CASSGILGSEAFF.

The CDR3 DNA reads as TGCGCCAGCAGCTTGGTGGACGGCTACAATGAGCAGTTCTTC. Residues: CASSLVDGYNEQFF. The chain joins TRBV5-1 to TRBJ2-1; D remains unclear. Trimming removed 0 bases at V and 3 bases at J, with 7 bases between. CDR3 size: 14 residues. Germline CDR1 is SGHRS and CDR2 is YFSETQ.

V usage is TRBV25-1 and J usage is TRBJ1-6; D gene ambiguous. Trimming left V 2 bases short and J 10 bases short, with 9 bases between. Germline assignment: CDR1 MGHDK and CDR2 SYGVNS. The CDR3 has 13 amino acids. CDR3 sequence reads: CASSERRGSPLHF. CDR3 sequence (DNA): TGTGCCAGCAGTGAAAGAAGAGGCTCACCCCTCCACTTT.

CDR3 sequence (DNA): TGTGCCAGCAGTGAAAGGTGGGATCCGAGCGCCACCCAGCCCCAGCATTTT. Translating it yields CASSERWDPSATQPQHF. This chain uses TRBV6-1 with TRBJ1-5, with D uncertain. Germline-derived CDR1 and CDR2 are MNHNS and SASEGT. The V end lost 2 bases, the J end lost 7 bases, and 21 bases lay between the germline ends. CDR3 length: 17 residues.